This record concerns one T cell receptor beta chain sequence. The assay ran at deep level. The genomic DNA of each subset was split evenly across several immunoSEQ plates. Per the original methods: Filtering of immunoSEQ junctional sequences could not match full-length read filtering. Only in-frame clones appear in the TCRdb table, and some are missing; sequencing was by immunoSEQ multiplex PCR. From that table come the V and J calls and clone size; the DNA was used to work out D and trimming. The profile shows about 2.1 million clones, about 92% of them singletons. The sample originates from a study of shared clonotypes between healthy human individuals. The CDR3 loop spans 15 amino acids. The V and J ends lost 5 bases and 1 base, in that order; junction bases with no gene match: 6. Germline CDR1 and CDR2: SEHNR and FQNEAQ (reference sequence). Naive CD8 cells lacked CD45RO, underwent positive selection for CCR7 and left out terminally differentiated effector memory CD45RA+ cells.

The source material was naive CD8+ T cells from PBMCs. The chain uses TRBV7-9 and TRBJ2-5, with TRBD1 matching 8 bases. The clonotype originates from a man younger than 30 in good health. Some clones in this sample may be carry-over from other donors' samples. In DNA, the CDR3 is TGTGCCAGCAGCCCTAAGGACAGGGTCCAAGAGACCCAGTACTTC. It encodes CASSPKDRVQETQYF.